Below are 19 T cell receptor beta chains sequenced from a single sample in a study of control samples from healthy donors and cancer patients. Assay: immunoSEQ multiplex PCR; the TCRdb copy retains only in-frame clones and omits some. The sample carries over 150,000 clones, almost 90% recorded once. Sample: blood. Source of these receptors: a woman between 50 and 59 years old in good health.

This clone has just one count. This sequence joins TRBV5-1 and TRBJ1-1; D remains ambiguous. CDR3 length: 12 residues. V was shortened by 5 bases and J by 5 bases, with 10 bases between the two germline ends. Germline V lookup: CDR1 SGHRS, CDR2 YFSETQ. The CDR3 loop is CASREFGTEAFF. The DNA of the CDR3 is TGCGCCAGCAGGGAATTCGGGACTGAAGCTTTCTTT.

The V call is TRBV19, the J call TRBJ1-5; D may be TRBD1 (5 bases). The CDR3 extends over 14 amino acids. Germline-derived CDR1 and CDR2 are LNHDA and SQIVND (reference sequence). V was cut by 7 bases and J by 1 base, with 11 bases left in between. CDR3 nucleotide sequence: TGTGCCAGTAATCTCAGGGTCAGCAATCAGCCCCAGCATTTT. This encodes CASNLRVSNQPQHF.

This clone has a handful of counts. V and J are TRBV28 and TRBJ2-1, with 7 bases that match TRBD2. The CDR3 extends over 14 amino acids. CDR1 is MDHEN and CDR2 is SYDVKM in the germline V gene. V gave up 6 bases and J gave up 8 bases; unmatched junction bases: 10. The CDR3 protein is CASRGPSGPDEQFF. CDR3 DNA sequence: TGTGCCAGCAGGGGTCCTAGCGGTCCAGATGAGCAGTTCTTC.

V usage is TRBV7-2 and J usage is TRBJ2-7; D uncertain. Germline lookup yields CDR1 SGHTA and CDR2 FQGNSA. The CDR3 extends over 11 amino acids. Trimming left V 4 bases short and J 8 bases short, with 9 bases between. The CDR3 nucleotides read TGTGCCAGCAGCTCCATGGGGAAGCAGTACTTC. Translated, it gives CASSSMGKQYF. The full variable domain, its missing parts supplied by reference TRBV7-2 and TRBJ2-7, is GAGVSQSPSNKVTEKGKDVELRCDPISGHTALYWYRQSLGQGLEFLIYFQGNSAPDKSGLPSDRFSAERTGGSVSTLTIQRTQQEDSAVYLCASSSMGKQYFGPGTRLTVT.

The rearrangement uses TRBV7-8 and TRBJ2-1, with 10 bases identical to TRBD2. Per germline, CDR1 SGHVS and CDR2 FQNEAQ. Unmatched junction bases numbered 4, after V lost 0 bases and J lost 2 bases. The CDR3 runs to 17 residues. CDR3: CASSLAESGRAYNEQFF. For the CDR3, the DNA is TGTGCCAGCAGCTTAGCGGAAAGCGGGAGGGCCTACAATGAGCAGTTCTTC.

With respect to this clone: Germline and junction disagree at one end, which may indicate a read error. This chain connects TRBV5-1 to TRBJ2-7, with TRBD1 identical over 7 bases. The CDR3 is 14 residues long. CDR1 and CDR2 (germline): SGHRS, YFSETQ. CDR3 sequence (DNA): TGCGCCAGCAGCTTGGAGATAGGGGGCTACGAGCAGTGCTTC. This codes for CASSLEIGGYEQCF.

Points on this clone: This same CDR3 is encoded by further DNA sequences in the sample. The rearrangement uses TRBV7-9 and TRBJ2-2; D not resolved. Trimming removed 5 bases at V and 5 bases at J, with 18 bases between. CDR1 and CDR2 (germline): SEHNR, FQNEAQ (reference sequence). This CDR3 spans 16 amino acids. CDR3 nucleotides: TGTGCCAGCAGCCACGCCAGGCAGGCGTTAACCGGGGAGCTGTTTTTT. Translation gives CASSHARQALTGELFF.

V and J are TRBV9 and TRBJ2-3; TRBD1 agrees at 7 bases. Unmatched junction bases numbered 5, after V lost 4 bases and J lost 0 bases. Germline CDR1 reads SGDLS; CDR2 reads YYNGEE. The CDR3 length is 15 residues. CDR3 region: CASSPRQGSTDTQYF. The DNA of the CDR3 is TGTGCCAGCAGCCCCCGACAGGGAAGCACAGATACGCAGTATTTT.

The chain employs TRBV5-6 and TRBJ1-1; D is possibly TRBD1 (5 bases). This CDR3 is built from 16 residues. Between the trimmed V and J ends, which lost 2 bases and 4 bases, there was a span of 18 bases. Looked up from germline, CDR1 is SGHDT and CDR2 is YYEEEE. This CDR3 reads CASSLSGVGRATEAFF. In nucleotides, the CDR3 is TGTGCCAGCAGCTTATCTGGGGTTGGCAGGGCCACTGAAGCTTTCTTT.

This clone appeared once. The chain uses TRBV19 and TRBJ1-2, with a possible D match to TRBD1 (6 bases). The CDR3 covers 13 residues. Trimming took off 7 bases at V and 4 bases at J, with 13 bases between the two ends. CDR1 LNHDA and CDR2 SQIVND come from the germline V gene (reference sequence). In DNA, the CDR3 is TGTGCCAGTACCCCAGGGGCGGTCTATGGCTACACCTTC. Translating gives CASTPGAVYGYTF.

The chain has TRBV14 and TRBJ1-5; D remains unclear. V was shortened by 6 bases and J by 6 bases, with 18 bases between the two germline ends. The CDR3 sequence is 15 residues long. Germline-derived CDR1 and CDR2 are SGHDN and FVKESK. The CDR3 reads CASSRPGLSGQPQHF. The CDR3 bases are TGTGCCAGCAGTAGACCTGGACTCTCTGGTCAGCCCCAGCATTTT.

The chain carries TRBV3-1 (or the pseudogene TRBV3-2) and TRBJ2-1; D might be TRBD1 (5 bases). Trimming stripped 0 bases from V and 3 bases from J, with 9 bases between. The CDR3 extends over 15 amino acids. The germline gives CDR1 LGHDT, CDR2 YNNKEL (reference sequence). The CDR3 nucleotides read TGTGCCAGCAGCCAAGATCTCCAGGGCTACAATGAGCAGTTCTTC. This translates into CASSQDLQGYNEQFF.

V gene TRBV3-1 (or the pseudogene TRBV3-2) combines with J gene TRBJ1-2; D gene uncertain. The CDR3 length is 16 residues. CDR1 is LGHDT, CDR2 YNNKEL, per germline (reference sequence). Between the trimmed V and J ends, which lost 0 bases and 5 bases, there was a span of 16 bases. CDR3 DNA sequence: TGTGCCAGCAGCCAAGAAACAATTATCGGTGGGTATGGCTACACCTTC. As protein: CASSQETIIGGYGYTF.

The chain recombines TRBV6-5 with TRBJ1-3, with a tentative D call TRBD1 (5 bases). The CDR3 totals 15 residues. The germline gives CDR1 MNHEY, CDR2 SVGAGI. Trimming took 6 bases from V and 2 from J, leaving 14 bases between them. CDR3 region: CASRLLGGAGNTIYF. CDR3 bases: TGTGCCAGCAGACTCCTAGGAGGGGCTGGAAACACCATATATTTT.

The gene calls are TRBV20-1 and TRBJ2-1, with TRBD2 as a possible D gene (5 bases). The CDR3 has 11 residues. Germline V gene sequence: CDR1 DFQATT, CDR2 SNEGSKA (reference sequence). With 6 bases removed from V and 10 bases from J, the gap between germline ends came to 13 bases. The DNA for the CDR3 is TGCAGTGCCCACATCCGGAGGGAGCAGTTCTTC. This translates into CSAHIRREQFF.

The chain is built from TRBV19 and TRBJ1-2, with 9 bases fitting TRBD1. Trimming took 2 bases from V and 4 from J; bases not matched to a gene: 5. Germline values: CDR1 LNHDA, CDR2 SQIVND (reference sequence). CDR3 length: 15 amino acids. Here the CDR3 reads CASSIPGQGSYGYTF. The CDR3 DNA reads TGTGCCAGTAGTATACCTGGACAGGGGAGCTATGGCTACACCTTC.

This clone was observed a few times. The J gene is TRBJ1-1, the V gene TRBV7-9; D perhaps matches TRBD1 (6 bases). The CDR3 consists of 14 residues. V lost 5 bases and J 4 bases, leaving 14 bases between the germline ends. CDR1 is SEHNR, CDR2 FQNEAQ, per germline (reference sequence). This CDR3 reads CASSLGGLGTEAFF. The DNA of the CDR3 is TGTGCCAGCAGCCTGGGGGGGCTTGGCACTGAAGCTTTCTTT.

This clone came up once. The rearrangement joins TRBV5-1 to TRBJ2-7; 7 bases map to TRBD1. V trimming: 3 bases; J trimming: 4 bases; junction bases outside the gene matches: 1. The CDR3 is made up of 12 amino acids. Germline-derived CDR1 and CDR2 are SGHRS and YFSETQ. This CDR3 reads CASSSGQYEQYF. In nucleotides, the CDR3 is TGCGCCAGCAGCTCGGGACAGTACGAGCAGTACTTC. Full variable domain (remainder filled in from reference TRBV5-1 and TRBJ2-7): KAGVTQTPRYLIKTRGQQVTLSCSPISGHRSVSWYQQTPGQGLQFLFEYFSETQRNKGNFPGRFSGRQFSNSRSEMNVSTLELGDSALYLCASSSGQYEQYFGPGTRLTVT.

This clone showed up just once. CDR3 protein: CASSQGARNTEAFF. CDR3 in DNA: TGTGCCAGTAGCCAGGGGGCGCGGAACACTGAAGCTTTCTTT. This sequence joins TRBV19 and TRBJ1-1; TRBD1 aligns across 8 bases. This CDR3 has 14 amino acids. V trimming: 6 bases; J trimming: 1 base; junction bases outside the gene matches: 4. The germline V gene has CDR1 LNHDA and CDR2 SQIVND (reference sequence). Full variable domain (rest looked up from reference TRBV19 and TRBJ1-1): DGGITQSPKYLFRKEGQNVTLSCEQNLNHDAMYWYRQDPGQGLRLIYYSQIVNDFQKGDIAEGYSVSREKKESFPLTVTSAQKNPTAFYLCASSQGARNTEAFFGQGTRLTVV.